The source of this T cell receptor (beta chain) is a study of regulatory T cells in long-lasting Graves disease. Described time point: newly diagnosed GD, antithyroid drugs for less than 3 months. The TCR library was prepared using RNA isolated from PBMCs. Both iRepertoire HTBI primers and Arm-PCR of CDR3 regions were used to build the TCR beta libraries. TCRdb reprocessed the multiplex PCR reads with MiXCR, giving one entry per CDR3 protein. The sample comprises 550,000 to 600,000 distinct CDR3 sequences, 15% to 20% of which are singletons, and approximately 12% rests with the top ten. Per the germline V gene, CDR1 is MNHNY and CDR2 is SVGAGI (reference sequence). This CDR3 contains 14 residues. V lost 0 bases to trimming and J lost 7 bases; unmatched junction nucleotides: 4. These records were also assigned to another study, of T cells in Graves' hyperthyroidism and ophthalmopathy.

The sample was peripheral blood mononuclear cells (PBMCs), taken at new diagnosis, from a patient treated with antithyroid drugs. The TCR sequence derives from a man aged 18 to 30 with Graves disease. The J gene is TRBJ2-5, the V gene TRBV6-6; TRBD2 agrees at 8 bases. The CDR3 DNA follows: TGTGCCAGCAGTTACTCGCGGGAGGTTGCGACCCAGTACTTC. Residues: CASSYSREVATQYF.